This is a list of T cell receptor beta chains from one sample in a study of blood T cell repertoires in COVID-19. Generated by immunoSEQ multiplex PCR, the TCRdb table keeps only in-frame clones and is missing some. The sample includes 150,000 to 200,000 clones, around 87% seen only once; the top ten take less than 3%. The sequencing input was peripheral blood. Receptors originate from a man aged 35 to 55 with active or convalescent COVID-19. Each CDR3 is given with its conserved first and last residue. A D gene is named only where the DNA matches it firmly. Not all rows give a size; the values are once, few, many and, for expanded clones, a class.

V gene: TRBV24-1
J gene: TRBJ2-3
D gene: TRBD2
clone size: NA
CDR3 protein: CATMGTSGGRTDTQYF
CDR3 DNA: TGTGCCACCATGGGAACTAGCGGGGGACGCACAGATACGCAGTATTTT

V gene: TRBV3-1/TRBV3-2
J gene: TRBJ2-1
D gene: TRBD1
clone size: NA
CDR3 protein: CASSHKGQVTYNEQFF
CDR3 DNA: TGTGCCAGCAGCCATAAGGGACAGGTGACCTACAATGAGCAGTTCTTC

V gene: TRBV10-3
J gene: TRBJ1-4
D gene: TRBD1
clone size: NA
CDR3 protein: CAINRGRNEKLFF
CDR3 DNA: TGTGCCATCAACAGGGGACGTAATGAAAAACTGTTTTTT

V gene: TRBV15
J gene: TRBJ1-4
D gene: NA
clone size: NA
CDR3 protein: CATSRGAGDEKLFF
CDR3 DNA: TGTGCCACCAGCAGAGGTGCGGGGGATGAAAAACTGTTTTTT

V gene: TRBV30
J gene: TRBJ1-1
D gene: TRBD1
clone size: NA
CDR3 protein: CAWSGGTVNTEAFF
CDR3 DNA: TGTGCCTGGAGTGGCGGGACAGTGAACACTGAAGCTTTCTTT

V gene: TRBV5-3
J gene: TRBJ1-4
D gene: NA
clone size: few
CDR3 protein: CARSIQGSSPKTNEKLFF
CDR3 DNA: TGTGCCAGAAGCATACAGGGAAGTAGTCCTAAAACTAATGAAAAACTGTTTTTT

V gene: TRBV7-6
J gene: TRBJ1-1
D gene: TRBD1
clone size: NA
CDR3 protein: CASSLAGQGTEAFF
CDR3 DNA: TGTGCCAGCAGCTTAGCGGGACAGGGGACTGAAGCTTTCTTT

V gene: TRBV6-2/TRBV6-3
J gene: TRBJ1-2
D gene: NA
clone size: NA
CDR3 protein: CASSRIRANYGYTF
CDR3 DNA: TGTGCCAGCAGCCGAATCAGGGCTAACTATGGCTACACCTTC

V gene: TRBV6-5
J gene: TRBJ2-3
D gene: NA
clone size: NA
CDR3 protein: CASSFETDTQYF
CDR3 DNA: TGTGCCAGCAGCTTTGAGACAGATACGCAGTATTTT

V gene: TRBV19
J gene: TRBJ1-6
D gene: NA
clone size: NA
CDR3 protein: CASSPVGGNSPLHF
CDR3 DNA: TGTGCCAGTAGCCCTGTAGGAGGGAATTCACCCCTCCACTTT

V gene: TRBV18
J gene: TRBJ2-2
D gene: NA
clone size: NA
CDR3 protein: CASSSKGGTGELFF
CDR3 DNA: TGTGCCAGCTCTAGTAAAGGAGGGACCGGGGAGCTGTTTTTT

V gene: TRBV29-1
J gene: TRBJ1-2
D gene: TRBD1
clone size: NA
CDR3 protein: CSVLPQGAYGYTF
CDR3 DNA: TGCAGCGTTCTACCCCAGGGGGCTTATGGCTACACCTTC

V gene: TRBV28
J gene: TRBJ2-3
D gene: TRBD2
clone size: NA
CDR3 protein: CASGTSGDTQYF
CDR3 DNA: TGTGCCTCCGGGACTAGCGGGGATACGCAGTATTTT

V gene: TRBV7-2
J gene: TRBJ2-5
D gene: TRBD2
clone size: NA
CDR3 protein: CASSLVAGGTLKTQYF
CDR3 DNA: TGTGCCAGCAGCTTAGTTGCCGGGGGGACTCTAAAGACCCAGTACTTC

V gene: TRBV11-1
J gene: TRBJ1-6
D gene: NA
clone size: once
CDR3 protein: CASSTGPNGSPLHF
CDR3 DNA: TGTGCCAGCAGTACAGGACCGAACGGTTCACCCCTCCACTTT

V gene: TRBV3-1/TRBV3-2
J gene: TRBJ2-7
D gene: TRBD2
clone size: NA
CDR3 protein: CASRGLAGGSREQYF
CDR3 DNA: TGTGCCAGCAGGGGACTAGCGGGGGGGTCCCGGGAGCAGTACTTC

V gene: TRBV29-1
J gene: TRBJ1-1
D gene: NA
clone size: once
CDR3 protein: CSVGANTEAFF
CDR3 DNA: TGCAGCGTTGGCGCGAACACTGAAGCTTTCTTT

V gene: TRBV28
J gene: TRBJ2-5
D gene: TRBD2
clone size: NA
CDR3 protein: CASSIHRSPSGGLVETQYF
CDR3 DNA: TGTGCCAGCAGTATACACCGGAGCCCTAGCGGGGGGTTGGTAGAGACCCAGTACTTC

V gene: TRBV9
J gene: TRBJ2-4
D gene: TRBD1
clone size: NA
CDR3 protein: CASSAGTGSKNIQYF
CDR3 DNA: TGTGCCAGCAGCGCCGGGACAGGGTCCAAAAACATTCAGTACTTC

V gene: TRBV5-8
J gene: TRBJ1-2
D gene: NA
clone size: few
CDR3 protein: CASSEAGGYTF
CDR3 DNA: TGTGCCAGCAGCGAGGCTGGTGGCTACACCTTC

V gene: TRBV11-2
J gene: TRBJ2-5
D gene: TRBD2
clone size: NA
CDR3 protein: CASSTSSGETQYF
CDR3 DNA: TGTGCCAGCAGCACCTCTAGCGGGGAGACCCAGTACTTC

V gene: TRBV7-9
J gene: TRBJ1-1
D gene: NA
clone size: NA
CDR3 protein: CASSATENTEAFF
CDR3 DNA: TGTGCCAGCAGCGCAACAGAGAACACTGAAGCTTTCTTT

V gene: TRBV28
J gene: TRBJ2-5
D gene: TRBD2
clone size: NA
CDR3 protein: CASSSPRLAGGARRETQYF
CDR3 DNA: TGTGCCAGCAGTTCCCCCAGGCTAGCGGGGGGGGCACGTAGGGAGACCCAGTACTTC

V gene: TRBV12-3/TRBV12-4
J gene: TRBJ2-7
D gene: NA
clone size: NA
CDR3 protein: CASSDFTYEQYF
CDR3 DNA: TGTGCCAGCAGTGACTTCACCTACGAGCAGTACTTC

V gene: TRBV6-2/TRBV6-3
J gene: TRBJ2-3
D gene: TRBD2
clone size: once
CDR3 protein: CASSYLSSGFVTDTQYF
CDR3 DNA: TGTGCCAGCAGTTACCTCTCTAGCGGGTTTGTCACAGATACGCAGTATTTT

V gene: TRBV5-1
J gene: TRBJ1-2
D gene: TRBD1
clone size: NA
CDR3 protein: CASSLDRGYGYTF
CDR3 DNA: TGCGCCAGCAGCTTGGACAGGGGGTATGGCTACACCTTC

V gene: TRBV7-9
J gene: TRBJ2-2
D gene: TRBD2
clone size: NA
CDR3 protein: CASSLRRLAGGTTGELFF
CDR3 DNA: TGTGCCAGCAGCCTGAGACGACTAGCGGGGGGGACCACCGGGGAGCTGTTTTTT